The next 8 T cell receptor gamma chains were all read from a single sample in a study of gamma-delta chains in newborns, infants, children. TCRdb used CATT to re-call clones from the reads. This sample has 2,000 to 2,500 gamma-chain clones, with around 42% found just once. The specimen was blood. These receptors all come from a child who was a newborn, infant or young child, either healthy, febrile or measles-vaccinated (not recorded which).

To note about this clone: This may be a read error: a much more frequent sequence differs by one nucleotide. The sample carries other DNA sequences with the same CDR3. V usage is TRGV4 and J usage is TRGJ1 or TRGJ2. No J gene was available from TCRdb, and it was assigned here by a germline match of the DNA. V shed 1 base, J shed 3 bases, and the junction held 3 bases outside the gene matches. The germline V gene has CDR1 EGSTGY and CDR2 YDSYTSSV. There are 13 residues in the CDR3. CDR3 region: CATWDGPYYKKLF. CDR3 sequence (DNA): TGTGCCACCTGGGATGGCCCTTATTATAAGAAACTCTTT.

This clone was seen a few times. V and J are TRGV4 and TRGJ1 or TRGJ2. TCRdb carries no J gene annotation; the J gene was assigned here by matching the DNA with germline. Germline CDR1 and CDR2: EGSTGY and YDSYTSSV. J was trimmed by 4 bases and V by 0 bases; bases with no gene match: 9. The CDR3 is 15 amino acids. Written as DNA, the CDR3 is TGTGCCACCTGGGATGGGGGGAGAGGATATTATAAGAAACTCTTT. Its translation is CATWDGGRGYYKKLF.

This clone was found a few times. The same CDR3 can be traced to other DNA sequences in this sample. The chain joins TRGV9 to TRGJP. The J gene comes from matching the DNA to germline here; TCRdb lacks it. The germline gives CDR1 GITISATS, CDR2 ISYDGTV (reference sequence). The CDR3 runs 17 residues. V dropped 0 bases and J dropped 4; count of bases not matched to a gene: 3. The CDR3, as DNA: TGTGCCTTGTGGGAGGTGCTTCAAGAGTTGGGCAAAAAAATCAAGGTATTT. Translated, it gives CALWEVLQELGKKIKVF.

About this clone: One end of the junction varies from germline; a read error may be responsible. The chain uses TRGV3 and TRGJ1 or TRGJ2. Here the J gene came from matching the DNA to germline, since TCRdb omits it. The germline V gene has CDR1 VTNTFY and CDR2 YDVSTARD (reference sequence). This CDR3 has 13 amino acids. CDR3 in DNA: TGTGCCACCCGGGACAGGCAATGGTATAAGAAACTCTTT. This sequence encodes CATRDRQWYKKLF.

This clone was observed a few times. The V and J genes are TRGV9 and TRGJ1 or TRGJ2. The J gene is not listed in TCRdb, so it was assigned here from a DNA match to germline. The V gene's germline CDR1 is GITISATS and CDR2 ISYDGTV (reference sequence). CDR3 size: 13 residues. V lost 0 bases to trimming and J lost 7 bases; unmatched junction nucleotides: 6. The CDR3: CALWEVQYYKKLF. Written as DNA, the CDR3 is TGTGCCTTGTGGGAGGTGCAGTACTATAAGAAACTCTTT.

This clone turned up a few times. The rearrangement links TRGV3 to TRGJ1 or TRGJ2. Trimming took 0 bases from V and 12 from J; bases not matched to a gene: 8. There are 12 residues in the CDR3. Germline V CDR1 and CDR2: VTNTFY, YDVSTARD (reference sequence). CDR3 residues: CATWDRPGGKLF. In nucleotides, the CDR3 is TGTGCCACCTGGGACAGGCCCGGGGGGAAACTCTTT.

Worth noting for this clone: This may be a read error: a much more frequent sequence differs by one nucleotide. This chain uses TRGV3 with TRGJ1 or TRGJ2. Germline matching of the DNA provided the J gene here, since TCRdb leaves it blank. Germline CDR1 and CDR2: VTNTFY and YDVSTARD (reference sequence). This CDR3 spans 11 amino acids. The CDR3 sequence: CATWGRDKKLF. CDR3 nucleotides: TGTGCCACCTGGGGCAGGGATAAGAAACTCTTT.

This clone came up a few times. J is TRGJP2 and V is TRGV3. Because TCRdb records no J gene, it was assigned here through a match of the DNA to germline. The length of the CDR3 is 16 residues. CDR1 VTNTFY and CDR2 YDVSTARD come from the germline V gene (reference sequence). V shed 1 base, J shed 3 bases, and the junction held 8 bases outside the gene matches. Here the CDR3 reads CATWDRKKGSDWIKTF. CDR3 nucleotides: TGTGCCACCTGGGACAGAAAAAAAGGTAGTGATTGGATCAAGACGTTT.